The sequence of this T cell receptor beta chain was determined in a study of identical twins (dated by TCRdb to about 2016). Turning to the overall study: TCR alpha and beta repertoires from monozygotic twins, unrelated adults of various ages and cord blood were deep-sequenced to test whether fetal clonotypes persist. Replicate twin experiments were performed at different times using different library preparation protocols to rule out contamination. Results the study describes overall, beyond this receptor: Abundant cord blood beta clonotypes carried fewer insertions; young adult naive repertoires showed a weaker similar trend, while memory repertoires showed none. In monozygotic twins, recombination models systematically underestimated out-of-frame TCR alpha sharing, but the models matched the sharing seen between unrelated individuals. Invariant T cells such as MAIT and iNKT could partly confound zero-insertion analyses, although diverse VJ usage argued against such confounding for most clonotypes. Compared with coincidental sharing between unrelated individuals, out-of-frame TCR alpha sequences shared between twins had an excess of sequences with low generation probability. Excess twin sharing in beta out-of-frame sequences was weaker because fewer shared sequences lowered the signal-to-noise ratio. Because the same donors could not be followed over many years, the conclusions depended on cross-sectional statistical analysis.

Every donor in the study was a healthy Caucasian. The twin cohort consisted of three pairs of female monozygotic twins, all aged roughly 18 to 29 years. Peripheral blood mononuclear cells were used as the source from which RNA for TCR libraries was isolated. Deletion took 2 bases off V and 0 bases off J, with a span of 7 bases between the germline ends. The germline V gene (reference sequence) supplies CDR1 DFQATT and CDR2 SNEGSKA. Measured from the cysteine to the phenylalanine, the CDR3 is 13 residues long. CDR3 DNA is the only sequence kept; it has 39 bases, read in frame from the first base. This clonotype was recorded a few times. This receptor's antigen is unknown. No much larger clonotype is one base removed from it; base qualities were not supplied. The library was made by 5' RACE. The reads were generated on an Illumina HiSeq 2000. Template switching introduced a universal primer binding site; the final cDNA contained a unique molecular identifier, enabling accurate counting of TCR cDNA molecules. First-strand cDNA for TCR alpha and beta chains was synthesized from specific primers in the conserved constant-segment region. To control for contamination, every cDNA library was double barcoded, receiving both a SMART-Mk sample barcode and Illumina barcodes. Two successive PCR steps introduced TruSeq adapter sequences along with Illumina sample barcodes. TCR alpha and beta cDNA libraries were sequenced on the Illumina HiSeq platform with custom primers. Regarding the original processing steps: Raw reads were processed with MiGEC to extract unique molecular identifiers, and MiXCR was used to determine CDR3 positions. For each individual, recombination models were inferred using an EM algorithm with the repgenHMM and IGoR tools. The analysis of shared clonotypes was done with the tcR package in R, with sharing normalized by the product of cloneset sizes. To study raw recombination without the effects of thymic and clonal selection, out-of-frame nonproductive sequences were analyzed. TCRdb applied fastp at Q25 and MiXCR to the public reads, then kept only in-frame beta chains. Each record represents a unique CDR3 protein, reported with the most common genes and DNA among its rows. Clone size and V and J calls follow TCRdb, not the original study. Recorded for this sample are approximately 680,000 distinct CDR3 sequences; roughly 7.1% of them occurred a single time. The ten largest clones take up 1.6% of the sample.

The data were also submitted as part of a second study, on yellow fever vaccine responses in identical twins. According to the second study: The authors reported that the T cell response to vaccination in identical twins appeared partly convergent and partly personalized. In identical twins, the study followed T cell clones that responded to the vaccine with precision.

Input material: PBMCs. The chain is encoded by TRBV20-1 joined to TRBJ1-1, with the D gene not confidently named. The TCR was taken from a young woman in good health. DNA sequence: TGCAGTGCTAGACCTACAGTGAACACTGAAGCTTTCTTT. Its protein product is CSARPTVNTEAFF.